The rows below give T cell receptor beta chains drawn from one sample of a study of shared clonotypes between healthy human individuals. Profiling relied on immunoSEQ multiplex PCR, and the TCRdb table lists in-frame clones only, not all of them. Among about 870,000 clones listed, almost 95% were seen once. The sample was naive CD8+ T cells sorted from blood. These receptors all come from a man between 25 and 39 years old in good health. CDR3s include the opening cysteine and the closing phenylalanine or tryptophan. D genes are given only for firm matches. A clone size is listed for some rows: how often the clone was seen (once, few, many), or a class if it is expanded.

D,size,J,V,DNA,CDR3
-,-,TRBJ1-4,TRBV6-5,TGTGCCAGCAGTTACGGTGAAAAACTGTTTTTT,CASSYGEKLFF
-,-,TRBJ2-3,TRBV6-1,TGTGCCAGCAGTGAAAAATTAGATACGCAGTATTTT,CASSEKLDTQYF
-,-,TRBJ2-7,TRBV28,TGTGCCAGCAGTTTCGGTCAGGGTTTCGACGAGCAGTACTTC,CASSFGQGFDEQYF
TRBD1,-,TRBJ2-1,TRBV11-3,TGTGCCAGCAGCTCTGGGGACAGCCTGACCTACAATGAGCAGTTCTTC,CASSSGDSLTYNEQFF
TRBD1,-,TRBJ2-2,TRBV27,TGTGCCAGCAGTATAGACAGGGGGCAAACCGGGGAGCTGTTTTTT,CASSIDRGQTGELFF
-,-,TRBJ2-7,TRBV7-9,TGTGCCAGCAGCTTAGAGGGTTGGCAGTACTTC,CASSLEGWQYF
-,-,TRBJ2-7,TRBV19,TGTGCCAGTAGTATGGGCTTCTCCTACGAGCAGTACTTC,CASSMGFSYEQYF
-,-,TRBJ1-4,TRBV18,TGTGCCAGCTCACCAACGGAGGGTGCAACTAATGAAAAACTGTTTTTT,CASSPTEGATNEKLFF
-,many,TRBJ2-3,TRBV6-4,TGTGCCAGCAGTAGCGGGAGCACAGATACGCAGTATTTT,CASSSGSTDTQYF
-,once,TRBJ2-1,TRBV27,TGTGCCAGCAGCTCTCAGGATGAGAATGAGCAGTTCTTC,CASSSQDENEQFF
-,-,TRBJ2-5,TRBV7-9,TGTGCCAGCAGCTCAGTAGGGGGGGGTCGGGAGACCCAGTACTTC,CASSSVGGGRETQYF
TRBD2,-,TRBJ2-1,TRBV27,TGTGCCAGCAGTCCCAGAACTAGCGGGATCTACAATGAGCAGTTCTTC,CASSPRTSGIYNEQFF
TRBD2,-,TRBJ2-5,TRBV13,TGTGCCAGCAGCTACACCGAAAGCGGGAGTGGGGAGACCCAGTACTTC,CASSYTESGSGETQYF
-,-,TRBJ1-4,TRBV7-8,TGTGCCAGCAGCTTAGACGCCTACTCCCCCTCAACTAATGAAAAACTGTTTTTT,CASSLDAYSPSTNEKLFF
-,-,TRBJ1-1,TRBV29-1,TGCAGCGTTGAGGGGGAAGGGAACACTGAAGCTTTCTTT,CSVEGEGNTEAFF
-,-,TRBJ1-1,TRBV19,TGTGCCAGTAGTATACCTATACTTGGGGACACTGAAGCTTTCTTT,CASSIPILGDTEAFF
TRBD2,-,TRBJ2-1,TRBV5-1,TGCGCCAGCAGCTTACTAGTAGGGACTAGTATGAGGAATGAGCAGTTCTTC,CASSLLVGTSMRNEQFF
-,-,TRBJ1-2,TRBV28,TGTGCCAGCAGTATCATGGGCGAGGGCTATGGCTACACCTTC,CASSIMGEGYGYTF
-,-,TRBJ1-3,TRBV5-1,TGCGCCAGCAGCTTGGATACTGGGGCTTCTGGAAACACCATATATTTT,CASSLDTGASGNTIYF
TRBD2,-,TRBJ2-7,TRBV10-3,TGTGCCATCAGTGAGGGACTAGCGGGAGAGACTTGGGAGCAGTACTTC,CAISEGLAGETWEQYF
-,-,TRBJ2-1,TRBV27,TGTGCCAGCAGGGGGGTTAAGGGACTTCCTTACAATGAGCAGTTCTTC,CASRGVKGLPYNEQFF
TRBD1,-,TRBJ1-1,TRBV11-2,TGTGCCAGCAGGGCGAACAGGGGGCGCTTGGAGAACACTGAAGCTTTCTTT,CASRANRGRLENTEAFF
-,-,TRBJ1-1,TRBV20-1,TGCAGTGCTAGAGATCCGGACGTAGCTTTCTTT,CSARDPDVAFF
TRBD2,-,TRBJ2-3,TRBV27,TGTGCCAGCAGTTCCATAGCGGGAGGACTCACAGATACGCAGTATTTT,CASSSIAGGLTDTQYF